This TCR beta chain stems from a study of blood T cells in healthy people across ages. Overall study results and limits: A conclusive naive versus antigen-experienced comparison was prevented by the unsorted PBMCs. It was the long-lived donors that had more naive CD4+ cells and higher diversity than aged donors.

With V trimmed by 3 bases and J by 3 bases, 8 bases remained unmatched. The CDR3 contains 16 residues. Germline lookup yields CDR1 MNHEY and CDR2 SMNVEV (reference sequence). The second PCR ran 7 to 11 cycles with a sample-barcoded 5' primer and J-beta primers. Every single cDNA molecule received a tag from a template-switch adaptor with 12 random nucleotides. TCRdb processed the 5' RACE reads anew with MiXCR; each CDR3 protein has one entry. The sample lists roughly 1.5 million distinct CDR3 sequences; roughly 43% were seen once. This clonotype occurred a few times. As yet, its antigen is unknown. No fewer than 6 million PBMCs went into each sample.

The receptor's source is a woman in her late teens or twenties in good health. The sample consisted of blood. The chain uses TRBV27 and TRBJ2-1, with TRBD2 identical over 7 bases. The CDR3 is CASSLDAGLSYNEQFF. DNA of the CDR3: TGTGCCAGCAGTTTGGACGCGGGACTAAGCTACAATGAGCAGTTCTTC.